Shown below are 6 T cell receptor beta chains from a single sample sequenced in a study of cytomegalovirus exposure and HLA in healthy donors. PCR involved 60 Vbeta and 13 Jbeta primers. The assay was immunoSEQ multiplex PCR, and TCRdb's table has in-frame clones only and misses some. Among under 250,000 clones listed, more than 75% were seen once. Sequenced: PBMCs. The receptors here all came from a male donor in good health and CMV-seronegative.

This clone occurred a few times. At the DNA level, this CDR3 is encoded by other sequences in the same sample as well. This chain connects TRBV27 to TRBJ1-2; 10 nucleotides line up with TRBD1. Looked up from germline, CDR1 is MNHEY and CDR2 is SMNVEV (reference sequence). CDR3 length: 12 residues. V shed 6 bases and J 6 bases; nucleotides not matched to a gene: 1. The CDR3 nucleotides read TGTGCCAGCAGCGACAGGGGGCATGGCTACACCTTC. It is translated as CASSDRGHGYTF.

The chain uses TRBV11-2 and TRBJ2-7; tentative D call: TRBD1 (5 bases). The CDR3 covers 14 residues. The V end lost 3 bases, the J end lost 0 bases, and 9 bases lay between the germline ends. Per the germline V gene, CDR1 is SGHAT and CDR2 is FQNNGV. CDR3 region: CASSLPGLSYEQYF. The DNA for the CDR3 is TGTGCCAGCAGCTTGCCAGGGCTCTCCTACGAGCAGTACTTC.

V is TRBV6-1 and J is TRBJ2-1; 9 nucleotides match TRBD1. Germline V gene data show CDR1 as MNHNS and CDR2 as SASEGT. V dropped 5 bases and J dropped 13; count of bases not matched to a gene: 3. The CDR3 runs to 11 residues. CDR3 residues: CASSLQGAQFF. The CDR3 DNA reads TGTGCCAGCAGTCTACAGGGGGCCCAGTTCTTC.

Comment on this clone: At one of its ends the junction is not consistent with the germline gene, which may arise from a read error. The same CDR3 arises from other DNA sequences in this sample as well. The chain recombines TRBV7-9 with TRBJ2-3; tentatively, D is TRBD1 (5 bases). The CDR3 loop spans 12 amino acids. Per the germline V gene, CDR1 is SEHNR and CDR2 is FQNEAQ (reference sequence). CDR3 residues: CSSSPGTDTQYF. The CDR3, as DNA: TGTTCCAGCAGCCCAGGGACAGATACGCAGTATTTT.

This clone was counted a single time. The chain is built from TRBV9 and TRBJ2-3; 9 bases line up with TRBD1. Germline trimming cut 4 bases from V and 2 bases from J; bases unmatched to any gene: 8. Germline loops: CDR1 SGDLS, CDR2 YYNGEE. The CDR3 sequence is 16 residues long. The CDR3 sequence is CASSSPRDRATDTQYF. CDR3 nucleotides: TGTGCCAGCAGCTCCCCTCGGGACAGGGCCACAGATACGCAGTATTTT.

This rearrangement joins TRBV19 to TRBJ1-2; D not certain. Looked up from germline, CDR1 is LNHDA and CDR2 is SQIVND (reference sequence). The germline V and J ends were trimmed by 6 bases and 4 bases, with 15 bases remaining between them. The CDR3 is made up of 14 amino acids. DNA of the CDR3: TGTGCCAGTAGCGGAAGGACGGGAGCCTATGGCTACACCTTC. Translating gives CASSGRTGAYGYTF.